The rows below give T cell receptor beta chains drawn from one sample of a study of CD8 T cells in ankylosing spondylitis. TCRdb called the 5' RACE reads again in MiXCR, with one record for every CDR3 protein. The repertoire consists of fewer than 550,000 distinct CDR3 sequences, with roughly 5.2% occurring once and the leading ten covering roughly 3.3%. Sequenced input: blood, either unsorted or a sorted T cell fraction (not recorded which). The receptors were sampled from a male donor with ankylosing spondylitis. Both conserved end residues are part of each CDR3. D genes are given only for firm matches. Size values are once, few and many counts, or a class for expanded clones, and some rows have none.

CDR3nt: TGTGCCAGCAGTTCCTTAGGGGAAGGCACTGAAGCTTTCTTT
CDR3aa: CASSSLGEGTEAFF
v_gene: TRBV12-3/TRBV12-4
d_gene: NA
j_gene: TRBJ1-1
abundance: many

CDR3nt: TGTGCCACCAGCAGAGATCCACAGAGCACAGATACGCAGTATTTT
CDR3aa: CATSRDPQSTDTQYF
v_gene: TRBV15
d_gene: NA
j_gene: TRBJ2-3
abundance: few

CDR3nt: TGTGCCAGCAGCTCGGACAGGGGCGGTGCCGAGCAGTACTTC
CDR3aa: CASSSDRGGAEQYF
v_gene: TRBV7-2
d_gene: TRBD1
j_gene: TRBJ2-7
abundance: many

CDR3nt: TGCGCCAGCAGCTCCCAGGGGGGAGGATCCACAGATACGCAGTATTTT
CDR3aa: CASSSQGGGSTDTQYF
v_gene: TRBV5-1
d_gene: NA
j_gene: TRBJ2-3
abundance: many

CDR3nt: TGTGCCAGCAGCTCCGCCCGAGCGAGGGGGCCAAGGGGCACTGAAGCTTTCTTT
CDR3aa: CASSSARARGPRGTEAFF
v_gene: TRBV11-1
d_gene: TRBD1
j_gene: TRBJ1-1
abundance: many

CDR3nt: TGTGCCAGCAGGCCCGTGAACCTAGCGGGGTACGATGAGCAGTTCTTC
CDR3aa: CASRPVNLAGYDEQFF
v_gene: TRBV28
d_gene: TRBD2
j_gene: TRBJ2-1
abundance: many

CDR3nt: TGCGCCAGCAGCCAAGATCCGGGACTAGGTGCCGAGCAGTACTTC
CDR3aa: CASSQDPGLGAEQYF
v_gene: TRBV4-3
d_gene: TRBD2
j_gene: TRBJ2-7
abundance: many

CDR3nt: TGTGCCAGCAGTCCCGGACAGCCGTATCAGCCCCAGCATTTT
CDR3aa: CASSPGQPYQPQHF
v_gene: TRBV28
d_gene: NA
j_gene: TRBJ1-5
abundance: many

CDR3nt: TGTGCCAGCAGCTTAAGACAGCTCCTTAACGATGGCTACACCTTC
CDR3aa: CASSLRQLLNDGYTF
v_gene: TRBV7-2
d_gene: NA
j_gene: TRBJ1-2
abundance: many

CDR3nt: TGCAGTGCTTCCGGGACTATTTATTACGAGCAGTACTTC
CDR3aa: CSASGTIYYEQYF
v_gene: TRBV20-1
d_gene: TRBD2
j_gene: TRBJ2-7
abundance: many

CDR3nt: TGTGCCAGCAGCCAAGCTAGCCGCTCCTACAATGAGCAGTTCTTC
CDR3aa: CASSQASRSYNEQFF
v_gene: TRBV3-1
d_gene: NA
j_gene: TRBJ2-1
abundance: many

CDR3nt: TGTGCCAGCAGCTTAGTACAGGGGGCTCACGAGCAGTACTTC
CDR3aa: CASSLVQGAHEQYF
v_gene: TRBV13
d_gene: TRBD1
j_gene: TRBJ2-7
abundance: many

CDR3nt: TGTGCCAGCAGTTACTCCCTAGCGGAAAGCACAGATACGCAGTATTTT
CDR3aa: CASSYSLAESTDTQYF
v_gene: TRBV6-2/TRBV6-3
d_gene: TRBD2
j_gene: TRBJ2-3
abundance: many

CDR3nt: TGTGCCTGGACTATCTGGACGGGGGGCGTAAGAATGAACACTGAAGCTTTCTTT
CDR3aa: CAWTIWTGGVRMNTEAFF
v_gene: TRBV30
d_gene: NA
j_gene: TRBJ1-1
abundance: many

CDR3nt: TGCAGTGCCCCCTCAGGGGACGTCACTGAAGCTTTCTTT
CDR3aa: CSAPSGDVTEAFF
v_gene: TRBV20-1
d_gene: NA
j_gene: TRBJ1-1
abundance: many

CDR3nt: TGTGCCAGCAGCAATGGACTAGCGGGGAACTCCTACGAGCAGTACTTC
CDR3aa: CASSNGLAGNSYEQYF
v_gene: TRBV4-2
d_gene: TRBD2
j_gene: TRBJ2-7
abundance: many

CDR3nt: TGTGCCAGCGGACCTTTCCGGGACAGGAATGAAAAACTGTTTTTT
CDR3aa: CASGPFRDRNEKLFF
v_gene: TRBV6-1
d_gene: TRBD1
j_gene: TRBJ1-4
abundance: many

CDR3nt: TGTGCCAGCAGCTTGCAGGGTACGGGCACAGATACGCAGTATTTT
CDR3aa: CASSLQGTGTDTQYF
v_gene: TRBV7-2
d_gene: NA
j_gene: TRBJ2-3
abundance: many

CDR3nt: TGTGCCAGCTCACCGCGGACCAAAAACTATGGCTACACCTTC
CDR3aa: CASSPRTKNYGYTF
v_gene: TRBV18
d_gene: NA
j_gene: TRBJ1-2
abundance: few

CDR3nt: TGCGCCAGCAGCCAACTAGAAGGGAACACTGAAGCTTTCTTT
CDR3aa: CASSQLEGNTEAFF
v_gene: TRBV4-3
d_gene: NA
j_gene: TRBJ1-1
abundance: many

CDR3nt: TGCGCCAGCTCCGTGCTTACAGGGGACACTGAAGCTTTCTTT
CDR3aa: CASSVLTGDTEAFF
v_gene: TRBV4-3
d_gene: TRBD1
j_gene: TRBJ1-1
abundance: many

CDR3nt: TGTGCCACCCGTCGAACTCCGGGGACCCAGTACTTC
CDR3aa: CATRRTPGTQYF
v_gene: TRBV2
d_gene: NA
j_gene: TRBJ2-5
abundance: NA

CDR3nt: TGTGCCAGCAGGATCGCGAACACCGGGGAGCTGTTTTTT
CDR3aa: CASRIANTGELFF
v_gene: TRBV5-6
d_gene: NA
j_gene: TRBJ2-2
abundance: many

CDR3nt: TGCAGCGTTTCGGCAGGGTCCTACAATGAGCAGTTCTTC
CDR3aa: CSVSAGSYNEQFF
v_gene: TRBV29-1
d_gene: NA
j_gene: TRBJ2-1
abundance: many

CDR3nt: TGTGCCAGCAGCTTAGGACCTAGCGGAGGGACCTACGAGCAGTACTTC
CDR3aa: CASSLGPSGGTYEQYF
v_gene: TRBV7-2
d_gene: TRBD2
j_gene: TRBJ2-7
abundance: many

CDR3nt: TGTGCCAGCAGAACCACTCTCGGAGATACGCAGTATTTT
CDR3aa: CASRTTLGDTQYF
v_gene: TRBV6-1
d_gene: NA
j_gene: TRBJ2-3
abundance: many

CDR3nt: TGCAGTGCTAGAGTTTCACTAGCGGGCTCTGGGGCCAACGTCCTGACTTTC
CDR3aa: CSARVSLAGSGANVLTF
v_gene: TRBV20-1
d_gene: TRBD2
j_gene: TRBJ2-6
abundance: many

CDR3nt: TGTGCCAGCAGTTTATGGCAGGGGGATGGCTACACCTTC
CDR3aa: CASSLWQGDGYTF
v_gene: TRBV12-3/TRBV12-4
d_gene: TRBD1
j_gene: TRBJ1-2
abundance: many

CDR3nt: TGTGCCAGCTCACCAGGCCCGTACCCTAACTATGGCTACACCTTC
CDR3aa: CASSPGPYPNYGYTF
v_gene: TRBV18
d_gene: NA
j_gene: TRBJ1-2
abundance: NA

CDR3nt: TGTGCCAGCAGCCGGGGTCGAGGCAAGACAGGTTTCCGGATCATGAACACTGAAGCTTTCTTT
CDR3aa: CASSRGRGKTGFRIMNTEAFF
v_gene: TRBV14
d_gene: NA
j_gene: TRBJ1-1
abundance: NA

CDR3nt: TGTGCCAGCAGCTACCGACAGGGGGACGTCTATGGCTACACCTTC
CDR3aa: CASSYRQGDVYGYTF
v_gene: TRBV7-2
d_gene: TRBD1
j_gene: TRBJ1-2
abundance: NA

CDR3nt: TGTGCCAGCAGTTCCTTAGGGGGGAGTGCCTCCTACAATGAGCAGTTCTTC
CDR3aa: CASSSLGGSASYNEQFF
v_gene: TRBV27
d_gene: NA
j_gene: TRBJ2-1
abundance: many

CDR3nt: TGTGCCAGCAGGCGAACAGGGTCGGGGCAAGAGACCCAGTACTTC
CDR3aa: CASRRTGSGQETQYF
v_gene: TRBV27
d_gene: NA
j_gene: TRBJ2-5
abundance: many

CDR3nt: TGTGCCAGCAGCTTAGGGAGCAATCAGCCCCAGCATTTT
CDR3aa: CASSLGSNQPQHF
v_gene: TRBV5-1
d_gene: NA
j_gene: TRBJ1-5
abundance: many

CDR3nt: TGTGCCTGCCGGACTAGCGGGATCCACGAGCAGTACTTC
CDR3aa: CACRTSGIHEQYF
v_gene: TRBV30
d_gene: TRBD2
j_gene: TRBJ2-7
abundance: NA

CDR3nt: TGCAGTGCTCACGAGCAGGGGAGGAGGCACGAGCAGTACTTC
CDR3aa: CSAHEQGRRHEQYF
v_gene: TRBV20-1
d_gene: NA
j_gene: TRBJ2-7
abundance: many

CDR3nt: TGTGCCAGCAGTTTCGTCGGGAGCTCCTACGAGCAGTACTTC
CDR3aa: CASSFVGSSYEQYF
v_gene: TRBV12-3/TRBV12-4
d_gene: NA
j_gene: TRBJ2-7
abundance: many

CDR3nt: TGTGCCAGGGGCCAGGACACAATATATGGCTACACCTTC
CDR3aa: CARGQDTIYGYTF
v_gene: TRBV5-4
d_gene: NA
j_gene: TRBJ1-2
abundance: NA

CDR3nt: TGTGCCAGCAGTCAAGGGGACGGAGATACGCAGTATTTT
CDR3aa: CASSQGDGDTQYF
v_gene: TRBV12-3/TRBV12-4
d_gene: NA
j_gene: TRBJ2-3
abundance: many

CDR3nt: TGTGCCAGCAGCGAGGGCCAGTTTTACGAGCAGTACTTC
CDR3aa: CASSEGQFYEQYF
v_gene: TRBV12-3/TRBV12-4
d_gene: NA
j_gene: TRBJ2-7
abundance: many

CDR3nt: TGCAGTGCTCGTAAGTTCTCAAGCTCCTACAATGAGCAGTTCTTC
CDR3aa: CSARKFSSSYNEQFF
v_gene: TRBV20-1
d_gene: NA
j_gene: TRBJ2-1
abundance: many